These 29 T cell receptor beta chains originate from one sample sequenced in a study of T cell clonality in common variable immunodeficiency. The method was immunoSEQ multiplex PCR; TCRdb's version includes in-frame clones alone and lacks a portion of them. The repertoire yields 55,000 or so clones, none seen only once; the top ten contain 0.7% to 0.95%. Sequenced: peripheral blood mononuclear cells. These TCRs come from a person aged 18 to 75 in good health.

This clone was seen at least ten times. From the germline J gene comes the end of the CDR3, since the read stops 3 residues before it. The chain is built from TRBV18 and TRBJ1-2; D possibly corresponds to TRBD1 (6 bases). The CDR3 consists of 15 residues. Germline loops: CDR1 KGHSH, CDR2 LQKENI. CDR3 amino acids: CASSPSLGAQRGYTF. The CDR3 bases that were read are TGTGCCAGCTCACCGTCCCTGGGGGCACAAAGGGGC.

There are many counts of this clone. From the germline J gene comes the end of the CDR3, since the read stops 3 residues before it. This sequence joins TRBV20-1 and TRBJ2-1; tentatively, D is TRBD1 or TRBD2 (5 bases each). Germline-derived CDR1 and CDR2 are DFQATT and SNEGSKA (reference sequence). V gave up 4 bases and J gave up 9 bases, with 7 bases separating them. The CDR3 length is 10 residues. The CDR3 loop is CSAKGSEQFF. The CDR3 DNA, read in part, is TGCAGTGCTAAGGGGAGTGAG.

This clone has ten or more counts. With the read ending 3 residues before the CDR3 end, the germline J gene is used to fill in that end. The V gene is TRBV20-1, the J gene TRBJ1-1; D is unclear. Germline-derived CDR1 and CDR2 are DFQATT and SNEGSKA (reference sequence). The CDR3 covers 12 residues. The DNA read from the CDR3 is TGCAGTGCTAGAGAAAACTCCCCCGAA. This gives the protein CSARENSPE. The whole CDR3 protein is CSARENSPEAFF.

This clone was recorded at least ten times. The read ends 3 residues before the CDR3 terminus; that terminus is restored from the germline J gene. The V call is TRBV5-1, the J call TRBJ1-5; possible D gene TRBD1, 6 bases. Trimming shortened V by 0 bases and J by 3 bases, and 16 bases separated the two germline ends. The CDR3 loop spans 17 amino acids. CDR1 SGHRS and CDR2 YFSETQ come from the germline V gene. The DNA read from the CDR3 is TGCGCCAGCAGCTTGGGGGGACCAGGGGTCAACAATCAGCCC. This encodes CASSLGGPGVNNQP. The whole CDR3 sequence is CASSLGGPGVNNQPQHF.

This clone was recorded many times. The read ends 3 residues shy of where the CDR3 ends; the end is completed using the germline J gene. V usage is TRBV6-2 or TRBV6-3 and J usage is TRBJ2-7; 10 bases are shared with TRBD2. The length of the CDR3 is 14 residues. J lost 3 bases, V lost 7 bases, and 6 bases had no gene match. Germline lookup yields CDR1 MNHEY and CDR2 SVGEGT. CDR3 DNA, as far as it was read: TGTGCCAGCACGAGGACTAGCGGAAACTACGAG. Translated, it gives CASTRTSGNYE. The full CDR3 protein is CASTRTSGNYEQYF.

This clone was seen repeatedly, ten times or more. The covered CDR3 bases are TGCGCCAGCAGCTTGTCGGGACATACAGACTATGGC. This codes for CASSLSGHTDYG. The whole CDR3 is CASSLSGHTDYGYTF. V is TRBV5-1 and J is TRBJ1-2; possible D gene TRBD1, 6 bases. The read gets to within 3 residues of the CDR3 end, and the germline J gene fills in the rest. With 1 base removed from V and 3 bases from J, the gap between germline ends came to 13 bases. The CDR3 consists of 15 residues. The germline gives CDR1 SGHRS, CDR2 YFSETQ.

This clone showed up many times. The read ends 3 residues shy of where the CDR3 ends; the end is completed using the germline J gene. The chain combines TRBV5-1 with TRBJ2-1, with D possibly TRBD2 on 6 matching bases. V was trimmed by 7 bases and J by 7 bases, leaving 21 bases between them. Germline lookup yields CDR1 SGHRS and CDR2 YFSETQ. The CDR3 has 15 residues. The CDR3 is CASLLGSSAGNEQFF. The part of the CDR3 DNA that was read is TGCGCCAGCCTCCTAGGGTCATCGGCGGGAAATGAG.

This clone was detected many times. CDR3 loop: CASPRGGGAVETQYF. The covered CDR3 bases are TGTGCCAGTCCCCGGGGCGGGGGCGCGGTAGAGACC. V usage is TRBV12-3 or TRBV12-4 and J usage is TRBJ2-5, with a weak D call TRBD2 (7 bases). The DNA ends 3 residues before the CDR3 does, and the rest of the CDR3 is filled in from the germline J gene. The ends were cut back, 9 bases at V and 4 bases at J, with 21 bases in the middle. The CDR3 spans 15 residues.

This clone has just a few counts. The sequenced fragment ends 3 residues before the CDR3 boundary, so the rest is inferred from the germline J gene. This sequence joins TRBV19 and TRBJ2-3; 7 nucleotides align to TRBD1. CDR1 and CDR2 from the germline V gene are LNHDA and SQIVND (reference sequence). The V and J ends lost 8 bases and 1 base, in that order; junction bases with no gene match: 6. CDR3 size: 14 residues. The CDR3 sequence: CASGTGARTDTQYF. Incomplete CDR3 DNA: TGTGCCAGTGGAACAGGGGCCCGCACAGATACG.

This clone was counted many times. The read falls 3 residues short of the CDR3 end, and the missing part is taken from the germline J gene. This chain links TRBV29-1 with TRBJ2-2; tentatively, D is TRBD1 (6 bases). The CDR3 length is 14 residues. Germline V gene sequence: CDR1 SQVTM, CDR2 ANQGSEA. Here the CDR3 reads CSVRAGVSGEKLFF. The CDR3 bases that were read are TGCAGCGTTCGGGCAGGGGTATCAGGTGAAAAG.

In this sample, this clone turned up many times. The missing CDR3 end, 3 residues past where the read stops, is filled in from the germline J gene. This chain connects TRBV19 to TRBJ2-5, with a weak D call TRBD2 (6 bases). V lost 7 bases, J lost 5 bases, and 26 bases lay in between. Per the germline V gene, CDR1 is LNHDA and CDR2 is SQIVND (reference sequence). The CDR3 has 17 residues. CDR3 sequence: CASINLFWGDVGETQYF. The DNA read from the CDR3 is TGTGCCAGTATTAACCTGTTTTGGGGGGATGTTGGGGAGACC.

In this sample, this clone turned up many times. CDR3 DNA (partial): TGTGCCAGCAGTTTGCCTAGCGGTTTCACAGATACG. Residues: CASSLPSGFTDT. The entire CDR3 reads CASSLPSGFTDTQYF. The chain is built from TRBV12-3 or TRBV12-4 and TRBJ2-3, with 7 bases identical to TRBD2. Coverage ceases 3 residues before the CDR3 finishes, and the germline J gene fills in the end. The CDR3 has 15 residues. The V segment lost 3 bases and the J segment 2 bases; nucleotides outside the gene matches: 5.

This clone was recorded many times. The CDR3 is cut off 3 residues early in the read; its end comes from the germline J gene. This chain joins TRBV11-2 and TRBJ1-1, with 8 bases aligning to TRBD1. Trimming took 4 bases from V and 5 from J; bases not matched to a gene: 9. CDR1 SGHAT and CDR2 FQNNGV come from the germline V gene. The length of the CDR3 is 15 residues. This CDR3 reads CASSWTGIHWTEAFF. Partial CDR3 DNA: TGTGCCAGCAGCTGGACAGGGATACATTGGACTGAA.

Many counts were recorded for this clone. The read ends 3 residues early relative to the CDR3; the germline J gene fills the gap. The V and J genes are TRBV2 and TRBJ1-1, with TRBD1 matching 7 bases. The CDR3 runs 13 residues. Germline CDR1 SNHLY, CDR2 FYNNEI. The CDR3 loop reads CASSGPHGQEAFF. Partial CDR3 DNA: TGTGCCAGCAGCGGTCCTCACGGACAGGAG. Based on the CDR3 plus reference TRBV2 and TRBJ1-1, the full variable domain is EPEVTQTPSHQVTQMGQEVILRCVPISNHLYFYWYRQILGQKVEFLVSFYNNEISEKSEIFDDQFSVERPDGSNFTLKIRSTKLEDSAMYFCASSGPHGQEAFFGQGTRLTVV.

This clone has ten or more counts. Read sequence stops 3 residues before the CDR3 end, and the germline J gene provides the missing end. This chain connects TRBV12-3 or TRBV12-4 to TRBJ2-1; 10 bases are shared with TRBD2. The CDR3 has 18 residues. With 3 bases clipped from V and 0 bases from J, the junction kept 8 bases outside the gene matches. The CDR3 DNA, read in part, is TGTGCCAGCAGTTTGGCTTTACTAGCGGGACGCTCCTACAATGAG. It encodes CASSLALLAGRSYNE. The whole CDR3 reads CASSLALLAGRSYNEQFF.

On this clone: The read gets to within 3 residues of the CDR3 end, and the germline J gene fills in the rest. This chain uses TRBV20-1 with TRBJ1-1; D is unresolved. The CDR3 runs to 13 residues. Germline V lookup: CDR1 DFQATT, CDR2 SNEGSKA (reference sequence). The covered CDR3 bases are TGCAGTGCTAGTGAGGGCCTCGTCTCGCCG. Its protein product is CSASEGLVSP. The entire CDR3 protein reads CSASEGLVSPAFF.

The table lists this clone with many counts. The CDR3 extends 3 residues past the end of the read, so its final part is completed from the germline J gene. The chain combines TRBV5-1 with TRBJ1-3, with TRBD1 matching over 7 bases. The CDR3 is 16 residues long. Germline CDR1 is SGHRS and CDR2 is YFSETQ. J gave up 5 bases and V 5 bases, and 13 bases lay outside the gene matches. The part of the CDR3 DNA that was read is TGCGCCAGCAGTCTTGGCTTTACAGGGGCCCGAAACACC. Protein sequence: CASSLGFTGARNT. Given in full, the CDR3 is CASSLGFTGARNTIYF.

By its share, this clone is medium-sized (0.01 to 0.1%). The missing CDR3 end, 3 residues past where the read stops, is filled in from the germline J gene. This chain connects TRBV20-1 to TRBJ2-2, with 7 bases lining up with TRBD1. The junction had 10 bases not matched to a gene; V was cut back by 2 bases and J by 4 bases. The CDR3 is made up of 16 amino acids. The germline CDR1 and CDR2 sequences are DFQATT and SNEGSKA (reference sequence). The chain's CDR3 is CSARPLTGKGTGELFF. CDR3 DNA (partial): TGCAGTGCTAGACCCTTGACAGGGAAAGGCACCGGGGAG.

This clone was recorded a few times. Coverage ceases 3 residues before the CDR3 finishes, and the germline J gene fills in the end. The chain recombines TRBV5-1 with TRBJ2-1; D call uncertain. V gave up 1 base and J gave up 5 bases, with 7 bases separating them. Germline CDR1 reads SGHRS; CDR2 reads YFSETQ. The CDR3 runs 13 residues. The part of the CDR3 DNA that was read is TGCGCCAGCAGCTTGCGACTGAACAATGAG. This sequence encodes CASSLRLNNE. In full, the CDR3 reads CASSLRLNNEQFF.

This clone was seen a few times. CDR3 DNA (partial): TGTGCCAGCAGTTACGGCAGGGTGGGTTGGAACACTGAA. Encoded protein: CASSYGRVGWNTE. The whole CDR3 sequence reads CASSYGRVGWNTEAFF. V gene TRBV6-2 or TRBV6-3 combines with J gene TRBJ1-1, with D perhaps matching TRBD1 (5 bases). The CDR3 goes on 3 residues after the read ends, and that part is filled in from the germline J gene. The V and J ends lost 2 bases and 1 base respectively, with 14 bases between them. The CDR3 runs 16 residues. Germline V gene sequence: CDR1 MNHEY, CDR2 SVGEGT.

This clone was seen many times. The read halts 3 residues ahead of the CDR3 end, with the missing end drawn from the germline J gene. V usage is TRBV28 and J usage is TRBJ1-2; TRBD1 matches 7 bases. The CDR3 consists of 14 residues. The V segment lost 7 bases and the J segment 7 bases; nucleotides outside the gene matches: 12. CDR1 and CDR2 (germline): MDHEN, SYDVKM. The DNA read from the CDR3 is TGTGCCAGCACTTGGAAGCAGGGGGGTGGTGGC. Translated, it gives CASTWKQGGGG. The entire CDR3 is CASTWKQGGGGYTF.

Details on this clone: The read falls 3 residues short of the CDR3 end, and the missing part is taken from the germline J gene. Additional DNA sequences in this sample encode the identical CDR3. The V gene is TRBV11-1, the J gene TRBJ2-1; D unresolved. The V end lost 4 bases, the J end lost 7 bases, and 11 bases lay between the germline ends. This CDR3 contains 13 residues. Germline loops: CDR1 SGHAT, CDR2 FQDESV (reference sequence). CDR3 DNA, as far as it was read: TGTGCCAGCAGCTACAAATACAAAAATGAG. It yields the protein CASSYKYKNE. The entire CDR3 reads CASSYKYKNEQFF.

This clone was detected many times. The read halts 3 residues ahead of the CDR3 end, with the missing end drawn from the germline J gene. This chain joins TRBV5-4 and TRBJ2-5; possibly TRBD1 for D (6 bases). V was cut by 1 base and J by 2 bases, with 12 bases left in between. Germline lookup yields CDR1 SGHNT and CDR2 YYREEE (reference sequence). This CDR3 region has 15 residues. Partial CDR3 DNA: TGTGCCAGCAGCTTGACTGCGGACAGACAAGAGACC. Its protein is CASSLTADRQET. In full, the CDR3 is CASSLTADRQETQYF.

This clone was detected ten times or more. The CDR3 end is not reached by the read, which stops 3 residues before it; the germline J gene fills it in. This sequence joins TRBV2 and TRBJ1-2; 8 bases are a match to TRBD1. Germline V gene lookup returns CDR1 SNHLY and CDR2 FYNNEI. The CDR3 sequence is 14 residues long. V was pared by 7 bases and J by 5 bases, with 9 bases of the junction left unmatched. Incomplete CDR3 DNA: TGTGCCAGCACCGCGGCGACAGGGGTTTATGGC. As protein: CASTAATGVYG. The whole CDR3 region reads CASTAATGVYGYTF. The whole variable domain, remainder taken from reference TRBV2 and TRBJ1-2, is EPEVTQTPSHQVTQMGQEVILRCVPISNHLYFYWYRQILGQKVEFLVSFYNNEISEKSEIFDDQFSVERPDGSNFTLKIRSTKLEDSAMYFCASTAATGVYGYTFGSGTRLTVV.

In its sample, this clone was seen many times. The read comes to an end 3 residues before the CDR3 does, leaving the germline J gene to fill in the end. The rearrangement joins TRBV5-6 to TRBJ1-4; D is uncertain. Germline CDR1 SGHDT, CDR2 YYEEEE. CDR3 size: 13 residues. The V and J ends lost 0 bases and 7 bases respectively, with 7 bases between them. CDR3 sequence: CASSLASFEKLFF. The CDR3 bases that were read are TGTGCCAGCAGCTTGGCCTCTTTTGAAAAA.

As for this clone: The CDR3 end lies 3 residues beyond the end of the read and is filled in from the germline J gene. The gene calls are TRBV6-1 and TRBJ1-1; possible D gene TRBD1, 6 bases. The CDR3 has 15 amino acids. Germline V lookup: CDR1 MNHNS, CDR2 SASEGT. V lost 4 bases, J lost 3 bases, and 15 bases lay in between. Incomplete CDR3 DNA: TGTGCCAGCAGTGCCCCTACAGGGCTCCACACTGAA. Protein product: CASSAPTGLHTE. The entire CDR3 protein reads CASSAPTGLHTEAFF.

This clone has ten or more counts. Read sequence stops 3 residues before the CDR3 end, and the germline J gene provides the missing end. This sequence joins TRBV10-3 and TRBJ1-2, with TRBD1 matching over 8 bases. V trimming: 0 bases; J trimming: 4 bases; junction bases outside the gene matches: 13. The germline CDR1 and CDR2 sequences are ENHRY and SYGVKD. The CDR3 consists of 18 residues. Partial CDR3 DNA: TGTGCCATCAGTGAGTCGGGGCCCCGACAGGGGAAGAGCTATGGC. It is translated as CAISESGPRQGKSYG. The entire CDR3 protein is CAISESGPRQGKSYGYTF.

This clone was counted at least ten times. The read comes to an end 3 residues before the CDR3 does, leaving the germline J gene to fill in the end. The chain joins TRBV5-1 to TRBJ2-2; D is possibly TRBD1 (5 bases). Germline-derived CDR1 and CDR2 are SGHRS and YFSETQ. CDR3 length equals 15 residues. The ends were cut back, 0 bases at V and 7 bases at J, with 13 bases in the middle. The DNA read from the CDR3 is TGCGCCAGCAGCTTGGATCCAGGGAAGGGCGGGGAG. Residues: CASSLDPGKGGE. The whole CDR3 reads CASSLDPGKGGELFF.

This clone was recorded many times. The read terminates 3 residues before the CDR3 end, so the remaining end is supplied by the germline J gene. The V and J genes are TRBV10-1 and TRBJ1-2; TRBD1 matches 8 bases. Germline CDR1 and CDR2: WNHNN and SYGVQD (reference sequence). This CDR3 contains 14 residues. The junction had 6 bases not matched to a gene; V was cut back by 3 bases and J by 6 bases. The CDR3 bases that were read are TGCGCCAGCAGTGATTGGGGGACAGGTCATGGC. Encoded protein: CASSDWGTGHG. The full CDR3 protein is CASSDWGTGHGYTF.